One TCR beta chain is described in this entry. Authors' data handling: Reference gene primers were amplified, and this amplification served to estimate nucleated cell counts. Here immunoSEQ multiplex PCR was the method, and the copy in TCRdb shows in-frame clones only, minus some. V, J and clone size are taken as reported in that table, and D and trimming were inferred from the DNA itself. The sample has some 190,000 clones; roughly 84% are singletons. CDR3 length: 13 amino acids. V lost 4 bases and J 11 bases, leaving 17 bases between the germline ends. CDR1 and CDR2 (germline): SGHRS, YFSETQ. This sample stems from a study of blood T cell repertoires in COVID-19. Across the whole study: Acute and convalescent COVID-19 specimens originated in the United States, Italy and Spain. T cells, B-cell-depleted T cells, or PBMCs provided the cDNA or gDNA that served as material.

The genes are TRBV5-1 and TRBJ2-3; perhaps TRBD2 as D (7 bases). This clonotype was sampled from a woman aged 80 or older with active or convalescent COVID-19. Specimen: peripheral blood. Here the CDR3 reads CASSPNGGRRQYF. Written as DNA, the CDR3 is TGCGCCAGCAGCCCGAACGGGGGGCGAAGGCAGTATTTT.